This T cell receptor (beta chain) came from a study of cytomegalovirus exposure and HLA in healthy donors. V was clipped by 4 bases and J by 2 bases; unmatched bases: 8. CDR3 length: 16 amino acids. Germline assignment: CDR1 SGHRS and CDR2 YFSETQ. PCR involved 60 Vbeta and 13 Jbeta primers. Only in-frame clones appear in the TCRdb table, and some are missing; sequencing was by immunoSEQ multiplex PCR. Of 52,000 or so clones in the sample, around 78% were seen once. This clonotype originated in a female donor in good health and CMV-seronegative. Material: PBMCs. The V gene is TRBV5-1, the J gene TRBJ2-2; 7 bases map to TRBD1. The CDR3 here is CASSHDRVANTGELFF. As DNA, the CDR3 is TGCGCCAGCAGCCATGACAGGGTGGCTAACACCGGGGAGCTGTTTTTT.